Shown below are 30 T cell receptor beta chains from a single sample sequenced in a study of beta chain features in type 1 diabetes. The study, taken as a whole, reports: The study found moderately but significantly shorter TCRB CDR3s in all four CD4+ subsets of Type 1 diabetes patients.

Expressed TCRB transcripts were sequenced after all isolated RNA was converted to cDNA. Here immunoSEQ multiplex PCR was the method, and the copy in TCRdb shows in-frame clones only, minus some. The table shows 150,000 to 200,000 clones, with 7% to 9.5% occurring only once. Their recognized antigens are unknown. Sequenced input: central memory CD4+ T cells from blood. Receptors originate from a woman in her thirties with type 1 diabetes.

The chain employs TRBV23-1 and TRBJ2-3; the D gene is possibly TRBD2 (7 bases). TRBV23-1 is an ORF for which the function is uncertain. Between the trimmed V and J ends, which lost 11 bases and 1 base, there was a span of 19 bases. This CDR3 has 15 amino acids. The CDR3 DNA sequence: TGCGCCGAATCGGGGGGCCAGGGCCGCACAGATACGCAGTATTTT. Translation: CAESGGQGRTDTQYF.

This clone appeared a few times. The chain couples TRBV18 to TRBJ2-1; 11 positions agree with TRBD2. The germline gives CDR1 KGHSH, CDR2 LQKENI. J was trimmed by 2 bases and V by 0 bases; bases with no gene match: 6. This CDR3 is 18 amino acids long. CDR3 protein: CASSPPTSSGRPYNEQFF. The CDR3 bases are TGTGCCAGCTCACCACCGACTTCTAGCGGGAGGCCCTACAATGAGCAGTTCTTC. Full variable domain (missing parts from reference TRBV18 and TRBJ2-1): NAGVMQNPRHLVRRRGQEARLRCSPMKGHSHVYWYRQLPEEGLKFMVYLQKENIIDESGMPKERFSAEFPKEGPSILRIQQVVRGDSAAYFCASSPPTSSGRPYNEQFFGPGTRLTVL.

The table lists this clone with a few counts. The CDR3 DNA reads TGTGCCAGCAGCTTACCGGGACTAGCGTTGAATGAGCAGTTCTTC. Residues: CASSLPGLALNEQFF. V usage is TRBV7-9 and J usage is TRBJ2-1; 10 nucleotides match TRBD2. Germline CDR1 is SEHNR and CDR2 is FQNEAQ (reference sequence). This CDR3 region has 15 residues. Trimming at V came to 2 bases and at J to 7 bases, leaving 5 bases not matched to a gene.

This clone was counted between two and nine times. This chain uses TRBV29-1 with TRBJ1-4, with 9 bases fitting TRBD1. Germline CDR1 and CDR2: SQVTM and ANQGSEA. V dropped 4 bases and J dropped 7; count of bases not matched to a gene: 7. This CDR3 has 14 amino acids. The CDR3 here is CSVGRTGATEKLFF. For the CDR3, the DNA is TGCAGCGTTGGGAGGACAGGGGCTACTGAAAAACTGTTTTTT.

By its share, this clone is medium-sized. The V gene is TRBV19, the J gene TRBJ2-6; D gene uncertain. The V gene lost 11 bases and the J gene lost 4 bases, with 12 bases spanning the gap. The CDR3 spans 13 residues. The germline CDR1 and CDR2 sequences are LNHDA and SQIVND (reference sequence). CDR3 sequence (DNA): TGTGCCGGGCAGGCTGCGGGGGCCAACGTCCTGACTTTC. This codes for CAGQAAGANVLTF.

This chain connects TRBV11-3 to TRBJ2-5, with TRBD1 matching 12 bases. The germline CDR1 and CDR2 sequences are SGHNT and YENEEA. Trimming cost V 4 bases and J 5 bases; bases outside gene matches: 8. The CDR3 spans 16 residues. The CDR3: CASSSTGQGAGETQYF. As DNA, the CDR3 is TGTGCCAGCAGCTCTACGGGACAGGGGGCCGGGGAGACCCAGTACTTC.

The chain links TRBV11-2 to TRBJ2-5, with 10 nucleotides matching TRBD2. V was clipped by 5 bases and J by 4 bases; unmatched bases: 7. This CDR3 is 15 amino acids long. Germline CDR1 SGHAT, CDR2 FQNNGV. CDR3 sequence (DNA): TGTGCCAGCAGCGTTTCTAGCGGGAGAGGAGAGACCCAGTACTTC. Amino acid sequence: CASSVSSGRGETQYF.

The J gene is TRBJ1-2, the V gene TRBV28, with 7 bases that match TRBD1. The V gene end was trimmed by 2 bases and the J gene end by 4 bases; junction bases not matched to a gene: 4. The CDR3 covers 14 residues. Looked up from germline, CDR1 is MDHEN and CDR2 is SYDVKM. In DNA, the CDR3 is TGTGCCAGCAGTTTAGAGGCAGGGGGCTATGGCTACACCTTC. Translation: CASSLEAGGYGYTF.

This clone was recorded a few times. V usage is TRBV7-8 and J usage is TRBJ2-5; 7 bases map to TRBD2. This CDR3 contains 14 residues. V shed 3 bases and J 6 bases; nucleotides not matched to a gene: 7. CDR1 is SGHVS and CDR2 is FQNEAQ in the germline V gene. The CDR3 bases are TGTGCCAGCAGCTTCGACGGGGGGAGGCAGACCCAGTACTTC. This translates into CASSFDGGRQTQYF. The whole variable domain, filled in from reference TRBV7-8 and TRBJ2-5, reads GAGVSQSPRYKVAKRGQDVALRCDPISGHVSLFWYQQALGQGPEFLTYFQNEAQLDKSGLPSDRFFAERPEGSVSTLKIQRTQQEDSAVYLCASSFDGGRQTQYFGPGTRLLVL.

This clone has a single count. This chain uses TRBV28 with TRBJ2-3; the match to TRBD1 covers 10 bases. The CDR3 extends over 17 amino acids. CDR1 is MDHEN, CDR2 SYDVKM, per germline. Trimming took 2 bases from V and 0 from J; bases not matched to a gene: 5. The CDR3 here is CASSLATGGPSTDTQYF. CDR3 DNA sequence: TGTGCCAGCAGTTTAGCGACAGGGGGCCCTAGCACAGATACGCAGTATTTT.

The chain couples TRBV18 to TRBJ2-5, with TRBD2 as a possible D gene (7 bases). The ends were cut back, 1 base at V and 5 bases at J, with 11 bases in the middle. The CDR3 loop spans 14 amino acids. Germline V CDR1 and CDR2: KGHSH, LQKENI. CDR3 region: CASSPRGGEETQYF. CDR3 nucleotides: TGTGCCAGCTCACCACGCGGGGGCGAGGAGACCCAGTACTTC.

The chain uses TRBV4-1 and TRBJ1-2; 7 bases map to TRBD1. Germline-derived CDR1 and CDR2 are MGHRA and YSYEKL. The length of the CDR3 is 14 residues. The V and J ends lost 2 bases and 2 bases, in that order; junction bases with no gene match: 2. For the CDR3, the DNA is TGCGCCAGCAGCCAAAAACAGGGGAACTATGGCTACACCTTC. It yields the protein CASSQKQGNYGYTF.

V and J are TRBV30 and TRBJ2-3; a possible D gene is TRBD2 (6 bases). CDR3 length equals 13 residues. V was trimmed by 3 bases and J by 6 bases, leaving 13 bases between them. Germline-derived CDR1 and CDR2 are GTSNPN and SVGIG (reference sequence). CDR3 nucleotide sequence: TGTGCCTGGAGGGAGGGTGCGCGGGATACGCAGTATTTT. Protein: CAWREGARDTQYF.

This clone came up a few times. V and J are TRBV19 and TRBJ2-4; maybe TRBD2 (5 bases). The CDR3 has 17 residues. V was clipped by 5 bases and J by 1 base, with 18 bases between them. CDR1 is LNHDA, CDR2 SQIVND, per germline (reference sequence). The DNA of the CDR3 is TGTGCCAGTAGTCACCAAGTCCTCCCGGGGGCCAAAAACATTCAGTACTTC. Protein: CASSHQVLPGAKNIQYF.

This sequence joins TRBV29-1 and TRBJ2-2, with D maybe TRBD2 (6 bases). Germline CDR1 is SQVTM and CDR2 is ANQGSEA. V was clipped by 4 bases and J by 3 bases, with 6 bases between them. The CDR3 contains 12 residues. CDR3 sequence reads: CSVAGDTGELFF. DNA of the CDR3: TGCAGCGTTGCGGGGGACACCGGGGAGCTGTTTTTT.

Only a few counts were recorded for this clone. This chain connects TRBV21-1 to TRBJ2-3; the D call TRBD1 from the table was never checked on the DNA. TRBV21-1 is given as a pseudogene. The CDR3 runs 16 residues. The CDR3 DNA is TGTGCCAGCAGCAAAATCTACAGGGCTAGCACAGATACGCAGTATTTT. Translation: CASSKIYRASTDTQYF.

This chain uses TRBV7-9 with TRBJ2-1, with D perhaps TRBD2 (6 bases). The CDR3 runs 15 residues. Germline assignment: CDR1 SEHNR and CDR2 FQNEAQ (reference sequence). Trimming took 0 bases from V and 0 from J, leaving 6 bases between them. The CDR3 region has the DNA TGTGCCAGCAGCTTAGCAGCGGGCTCCTACAATGAGCAGTTCTTC. This codes for CASSLAAGSYNEQFF.

The chain uses TRBV7-9 and TRBJ1-1; 7 positions match TRBD1. The CDR3 spans 15 residues. The V gene's germline CDR1 is SEHNR and CDR2 FQNEAQ (reference sequence). The J segment lost 8 bases and the V segment lost 5 bases, leaving 14 bases of the junction unmatched. CDR3 DNA sequence: TGTGCCAGCAGCAGCGACAGGGTACAGCATGGGGAAGCTTTCTTT. Residues: CASSSDRVQHGEAFF.

In this sample, this clone turned up a few times. The genes are TRBV2 and TRBJ2-7; perhaps TRBD2 as D (6 bases). CDR1 is SNHLY, CDR2 FYNNEI, per germline. The CDR3 extends over 12 amino acids. Trimming shortened V by 5 bases and J by 6 bases, and 11 bases separated the two germline ends. CDR3 DNA: TGTGCCAGCAGTCCAACTAGCACCGAGCAGTACTTC. Amino acids: CASSPTSTEQYF.

The V and J genes are TRBV5-5 and TRBJ2-1; perhaps TRBD2 as D (6 bases). The CDR3 runs to 13 residues. CDR1 is SGHKS and CDR2 is YYEKEE in the germline V gene (reference sequence). V was clipped by 1 base and J by 5 bases, with 7 bases between them. The CDR3, as DNA: TGTGCCAGCAGCTTGTTAGCGGACAATGAGCAGTTCTTC. Translation gives CASSLLADNEQFF.

This clone was observed a handful of times. This chain uses TRBV5-6 with TRBJ2-1; D is uncertain. With 0 bases removed from V and 5 bases from J, the gap between germline ends came to 6 bases. Germline V gene data show CDR1 as SGHDT and CDR2 as YYEEEE. CDR3 size: 13 residues. The CDR3, as DNA: TGTGCCAGCAGCTTGGGGCGGAACAATGAGCAGTTCTTC. Translation: CASSLGRNNEQFF.

This clone showed up many times. J is TRBJ1-5 and V is TRBV6-6; D is uncertain. CDR3 length equals 13 residues. Germline V gives CDR1 MNHNY, CDR2 SVGAGI (reference sequence). CDR3 loop: CATREVANQPQHF. DNA for the CDR3: TGTGCGACTCGAGAGGTGGCTAATCAGCCCCAGCATTTT.

This clone was counted between two and nine times. The chain combines TRBV29-1 with TRBJ2-2, with TRBD1 matching over 7 bases. J lost 6 bases, V lost 7 bases, and 8 bases had no gene match. CDR1 is SQVTM and CDR2 is ANQGSEA in the germline V gene. The CDR3 spans 13 residues. The CDR3 coding sequence is TGCAGCGGGGGACAGTCGGCTTCCGGGGAGCTGTTTTTT. This gives the protein CSGGQSASGELFF.

This clone came up a few times. The chain employs TRBV18 and TRBJ2-4, with a tentative D call TRBD2 (5 bases). Germline V gene lookup returns CDR1 KGHSH and CDR2 LQKENI. Trimming pared 4 bases from V and 0 bases from J, leaving 16 bases between. This CDR3 has 17 amino acids. CDR3 protein: CASSLWAGVSAKNIQYF. The CDR3 DNA is TGTGCCAGCTCACTATGGGCCGGGGTCTCAGCCAAAAACATTCAGTACTTC. Full variable domain (remainder filled in from reference TRBV18 and TRBJ2-4): NAGVMQNPRHLVRRRGQEARLRCSPMKGHSHVYWYRQLPEEGLKFMVYLQKENIIDESGMPKERFSAEFPKEGPSILRIQQVVRGDSAAYFCASSLWAGVSAKNIQYFGAGTRLSVL.

V is TRBV11-1 and J is TRBJ2-5; D is uncertain. This CDR3 spans 13 amino acids. CDR1 SGHAT and CDR2 FQDESV come from the germline V gene (reference sequence). Trimming took 1 base from V and 2 from J, leaving 5 bases between them. The CDR3 region has the DNA TGTGCCAGCAGCTTAGGCCAGCAAGAGACCCAGTACTTC. As protein: CASSLGQQETQYF.

The chain links TRBV5-4 to TRBJ1-3; TRBD1 matches 9 bases. V was clipped by 0 bases and J by 7 bases; unmatched bases: 2. The CDR3 runs to 14 residues. Per germline, CDR1 SGHNT and CDR2 YYREEE (reference sequence). CDR3 region: CASSLGTGANTIYF. As DNA, the CDR3 is TGTGCCAGCAGCTTGGGGACAGGGGCGAACACCATATATTTT.

V usage is TRBV4-1 and J usage is TRBJ1-4; 9 nucleotides agree with TRBD1. This CDR3 has 15 residues. CDR1 is MGHRA and CDR2 is YSYEKL in the germline V gene. V lost 3 bases, J lost 8 bases, and 7 bases stayed unmatched. The CDR3 loop reads CASSHPTGGREKLFF. The CDR3 bases are TGCGCCAGCAGCCACCCGACAGGGGGACGAGAAAAACTGTTTTTT.

J is TRBJ2-7 and V is TRBV7-2; weak D call: TRBD2 (5 bases). The CDR3 is 16 residues long. V lost 5 bases to trimming and J lost 0 bases, with 17 bases between them. CDR1 and CDR2 (germline): SGHTA, FQGNSA. The CDR3 region has the DNA TGTGCCAGCAGCCGCGCCGGCGTGAGCGGCTCCTACGAGCAGTACTTC. Its protein is CASSRAGVSGSYEQYF.

The CDR3 loop is CASSVTTGPANTGELFF. In nucleotides, the CDR3 is TGTGCCAGCAGCGTTACTACAGGGCCCGCGAACACCGGGGAGCTGTTTTTT. V is TRBV9 and J is TRBJ2-2; D might be TRBD1 (6 bases). Germline CDR1 reads SGDLS; CDR2 reads YYNGEE. The CDR3 consists of 17 residues. V lost 2 bases to trimming and J lost 0 bases, with 14 bases between them.

The chain has TRBV7-9 and TRBJ2-7; D is unclear. This CDR3 spans 13 amino acids. Trimming took 5 bases from V and 5 from J, leaving 13 bases between them. CDR1 is SEHNR, CDR2 FQNEAQ, per germline (reference sequence). This chain's CDR3 is CASSNTLEDEQYF. Here the CDR3 DNA reads TGTGCCAGCAGCAACACCCTAGAGGACGAGCAGTACTTC.